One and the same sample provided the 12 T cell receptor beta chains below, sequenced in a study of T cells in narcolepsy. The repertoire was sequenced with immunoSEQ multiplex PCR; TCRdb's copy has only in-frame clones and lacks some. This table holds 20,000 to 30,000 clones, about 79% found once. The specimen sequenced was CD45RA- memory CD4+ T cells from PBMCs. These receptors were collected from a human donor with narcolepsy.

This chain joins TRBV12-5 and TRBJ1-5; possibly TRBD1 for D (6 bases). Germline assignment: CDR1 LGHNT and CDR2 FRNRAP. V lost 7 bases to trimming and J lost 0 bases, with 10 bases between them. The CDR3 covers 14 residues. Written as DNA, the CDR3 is TGTGCTAGTGCGGGGGCAAATAGCAATCAGCCCCAGCATTTT. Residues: CASAGANSNQPQHF.

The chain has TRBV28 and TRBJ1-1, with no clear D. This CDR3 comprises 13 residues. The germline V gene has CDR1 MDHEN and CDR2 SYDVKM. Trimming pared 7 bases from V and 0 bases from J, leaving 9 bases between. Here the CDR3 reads CASTVTLNTEAFF. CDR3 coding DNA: TGTGCCAGCACGGTCACTTTGAACACTGAAGCTTTCTTT.

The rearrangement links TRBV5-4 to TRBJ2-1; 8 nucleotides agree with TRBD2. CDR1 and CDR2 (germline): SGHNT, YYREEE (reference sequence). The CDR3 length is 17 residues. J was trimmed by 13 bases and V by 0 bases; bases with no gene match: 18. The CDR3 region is CASSLESMGVAGLGQFF. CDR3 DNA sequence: TGTGCCAGCAGCTTGGAATCGATGGGGGTAGCGGGATTAGGCCAGTTCTTC.

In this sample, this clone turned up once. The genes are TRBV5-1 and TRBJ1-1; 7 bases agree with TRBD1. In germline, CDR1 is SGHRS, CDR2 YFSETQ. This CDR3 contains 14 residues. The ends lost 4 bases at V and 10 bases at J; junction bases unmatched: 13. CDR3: CASSDSGTEEAAFF. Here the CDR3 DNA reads TGCGCCAGCAGCGATTCCGGGACAGAAGAGGCAGCTTTCTTT.

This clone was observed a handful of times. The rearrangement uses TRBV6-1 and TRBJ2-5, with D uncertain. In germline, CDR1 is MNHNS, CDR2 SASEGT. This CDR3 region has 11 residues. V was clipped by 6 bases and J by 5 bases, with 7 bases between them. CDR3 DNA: TGTGCCAGCAGGATTGGGGAGACCCAGTACTTC. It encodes CASRIGETQYF.

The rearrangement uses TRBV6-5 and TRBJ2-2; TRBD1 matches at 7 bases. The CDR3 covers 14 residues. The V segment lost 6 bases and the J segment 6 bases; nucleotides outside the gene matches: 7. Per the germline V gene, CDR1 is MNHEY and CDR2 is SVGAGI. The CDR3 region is CASRSRGGPGELFF. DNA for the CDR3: TGTGCCAGCAGATCGAGAGGGGGCCCCGGGGAGCTGTTTTTT.

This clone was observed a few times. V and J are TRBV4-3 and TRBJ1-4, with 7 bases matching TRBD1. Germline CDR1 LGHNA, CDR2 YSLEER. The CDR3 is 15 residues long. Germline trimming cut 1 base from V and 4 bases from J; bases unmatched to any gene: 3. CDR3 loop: CASSQGGTVNEKLFF. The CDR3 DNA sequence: TGCGCCAGCAGCCAAGGGGGGACAGTTAATGAAAAACTGTTTTTT.

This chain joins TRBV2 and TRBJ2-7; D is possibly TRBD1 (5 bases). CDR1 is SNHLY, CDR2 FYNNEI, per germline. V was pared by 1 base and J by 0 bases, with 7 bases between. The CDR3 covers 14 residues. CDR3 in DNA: TGTGCCAGCAGTGAAGGACAGCCCTCCTACGAGCAGTACTTC. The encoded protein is CASSEGQPSYEQYF.

Written as DNA, the CDR3 is TGTGCCTGGGCCCCGGACAGGGGGTCCACTGAAGCTTTCTTT. It is translated as CAWAPDRGSTEAFF. V usage is TRBV30 and J usage is TRBJ1-1, with TRBD1 matching 10 bases. Germline V gives CDR1 GTSNPN, CDR2 SVGIG (reference sequence). The CDR3 has 14 amino acids. J lost 4 bases, V lost 5 bases, and 7 bases had no gene match.

For the CDR3, the DNA is TGCAGTGCTAGAGTGAGGGAGGAGCAGTTCTTC. This codes for CSARVREEQFF. This sequence joins TRBV20-1 and TRBJ2-1, with D perhaps matching TRBD2 (5 bases). The V end was cut by 1 base, the J end by 10 bases, with 8 bases between. The CDR3 totals 11 residues. CDR1 and CDR2 (germline): DFQATT, SNEGSKA (reference sequence).

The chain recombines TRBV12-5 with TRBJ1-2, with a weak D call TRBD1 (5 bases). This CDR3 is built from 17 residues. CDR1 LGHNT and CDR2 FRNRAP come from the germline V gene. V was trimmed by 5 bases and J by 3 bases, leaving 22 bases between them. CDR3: CASGRDTTQGVDYGYTF. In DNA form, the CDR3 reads TGTGCTAGTGGTCGCGACACTACGCAGGGAGTTGACTATGGCTACACCTTC. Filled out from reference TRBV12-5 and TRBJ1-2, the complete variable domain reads DARVTQTPRHKVTEMGQEVTMRCQPILGHNTVFWYRQTMMQGLELLAYFRNRAPLDDSGMPKDRFSAEMPDATLATLKIQPSEPRDSAVYFCASGRDTTQGVDYGYTFGSGTRLTVV.

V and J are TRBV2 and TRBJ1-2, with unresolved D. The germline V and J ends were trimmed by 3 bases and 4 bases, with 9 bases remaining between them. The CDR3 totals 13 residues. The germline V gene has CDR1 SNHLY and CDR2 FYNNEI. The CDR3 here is CASSDSALYGYTF. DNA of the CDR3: TGTGCCAGCAGTGACTCGGCCCTCTATGGCTACACCTTC.